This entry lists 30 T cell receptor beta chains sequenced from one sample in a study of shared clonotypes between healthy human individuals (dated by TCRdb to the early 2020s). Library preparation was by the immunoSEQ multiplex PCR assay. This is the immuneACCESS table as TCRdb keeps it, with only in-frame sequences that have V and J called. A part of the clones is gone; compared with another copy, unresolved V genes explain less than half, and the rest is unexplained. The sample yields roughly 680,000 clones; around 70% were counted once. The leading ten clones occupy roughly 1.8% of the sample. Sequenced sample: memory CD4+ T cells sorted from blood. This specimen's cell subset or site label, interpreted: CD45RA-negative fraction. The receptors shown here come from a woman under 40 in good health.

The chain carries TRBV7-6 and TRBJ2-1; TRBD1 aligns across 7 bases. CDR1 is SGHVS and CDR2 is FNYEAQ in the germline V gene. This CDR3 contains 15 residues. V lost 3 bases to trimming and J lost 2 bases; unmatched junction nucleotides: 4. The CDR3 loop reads CASSLSTGAYNEQFF. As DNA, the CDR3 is TGTGCCAGCAGCTTGAGTACAGGGGCCTACAATGAGCAGTTCTTC.

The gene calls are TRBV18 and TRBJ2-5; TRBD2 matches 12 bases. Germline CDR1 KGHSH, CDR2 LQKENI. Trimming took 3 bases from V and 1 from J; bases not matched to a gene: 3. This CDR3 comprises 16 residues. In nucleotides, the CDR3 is TGTGCCAGCTCACCTCGACTAGCGGGAGCCCAAGAGACCCAGTACTTC. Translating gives CASSPRLAGAQETQYF. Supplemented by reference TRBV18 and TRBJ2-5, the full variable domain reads NAGVMQNPRHLVRRRGQEARLRCSPMKGHSHVYWYRQLPEEGLKFMVYLQKENIIDESGMPKERFSAEFPKEGPSILRIQQVVRGDSAAYFCASSPRLAGAQETQYFGPGTRLLVL.

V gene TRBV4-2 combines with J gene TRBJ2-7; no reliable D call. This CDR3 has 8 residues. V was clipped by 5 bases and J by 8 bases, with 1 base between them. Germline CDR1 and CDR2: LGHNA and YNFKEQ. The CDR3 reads CASSKQYF. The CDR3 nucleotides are TGTGCCAGCAGCAAGCAGTACTTC.

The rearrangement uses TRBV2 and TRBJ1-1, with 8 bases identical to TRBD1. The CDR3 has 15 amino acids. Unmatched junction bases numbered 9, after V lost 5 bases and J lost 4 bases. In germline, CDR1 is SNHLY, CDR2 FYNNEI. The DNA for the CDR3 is TGTGCCAGCAGTCCTCGGACAGGGTTGGCCACTGAAGCTTTCTTT. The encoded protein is CASSPRTGLATEAFF.

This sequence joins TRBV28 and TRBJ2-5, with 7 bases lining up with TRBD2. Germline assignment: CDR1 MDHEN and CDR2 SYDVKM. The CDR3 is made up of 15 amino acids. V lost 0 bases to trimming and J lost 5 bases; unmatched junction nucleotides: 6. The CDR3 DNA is TGTGCCAGCAGTTTATGGGCAGGGAGGGAGGAGACCCAGTACTTC. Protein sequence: CASSLWAGREETQYF.

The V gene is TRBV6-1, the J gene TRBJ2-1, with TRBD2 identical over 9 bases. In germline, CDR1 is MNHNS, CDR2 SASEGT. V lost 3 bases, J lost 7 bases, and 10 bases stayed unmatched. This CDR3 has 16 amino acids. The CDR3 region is CASSEATSGKGNEQFF. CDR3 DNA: TGTGCCAGCAGTGAGGCGACTAGCGGAAAGGGAAATGAGCAGTTCTTC.

The CDR3 is CASSFGDAREQYF. The DNA for the CDR3 is TGTGCCAGCAGCTTCGGGGACGCGAGAGAGCAGTACTTC. The chain links TRBV11-2 to TRBJ2-7, with D perhaps matching TRBD1 or TRBD2 (5 bases each). V was pared by 3 bases and J by 7 bases, with 13 bases between. Germline lookup yields CDR1 SGHAT and CDR2 FQNNGV. The CDR3 sequence is 13 residues long.

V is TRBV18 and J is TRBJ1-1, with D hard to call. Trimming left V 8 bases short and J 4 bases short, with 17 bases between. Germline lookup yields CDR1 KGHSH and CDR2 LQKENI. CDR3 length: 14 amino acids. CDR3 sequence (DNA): TGTGCCAGCGCTAAGGAGAGACAAGCCACTGAAGCTTTCTTT. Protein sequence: CASAKERQATEAFF.

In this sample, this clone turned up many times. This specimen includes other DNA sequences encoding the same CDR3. The CDR3 DNA reads as TGTGCCAGCAGCTTAGCGGGAGGCACCGGGGAGCTGTTTTTT. Translating it yields CASSLAGGTGELFF. This sequence joins TRBV7-2 and TRBJ2-2; a possible D gene is TRBD2 (6 bases). The CDR3 spans 14 residues. Germline V gene lookup returns CDR1 SGHTA and CDR2 FQGNSA. V shed 0 bases and J shed 4 bases, with 6 bases lying between them.

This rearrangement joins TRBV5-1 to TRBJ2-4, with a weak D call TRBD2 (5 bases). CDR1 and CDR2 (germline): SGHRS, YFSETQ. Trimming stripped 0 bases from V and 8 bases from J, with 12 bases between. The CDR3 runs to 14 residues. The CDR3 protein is CASSLAKGSDIQYF. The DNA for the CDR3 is TGCGCCAGCAGCTTGGCCAAAGGGAGCGACATTCAGTACTTC.

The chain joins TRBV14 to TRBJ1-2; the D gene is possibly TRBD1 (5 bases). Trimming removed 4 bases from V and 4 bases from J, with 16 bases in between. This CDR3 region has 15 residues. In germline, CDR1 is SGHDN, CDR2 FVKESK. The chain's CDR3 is CASSPQLGGTYGYTF. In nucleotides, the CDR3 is TGTGCCAGCAGCCCCCAGTTGGGAGGGACCTATGGCTACACCTTC.

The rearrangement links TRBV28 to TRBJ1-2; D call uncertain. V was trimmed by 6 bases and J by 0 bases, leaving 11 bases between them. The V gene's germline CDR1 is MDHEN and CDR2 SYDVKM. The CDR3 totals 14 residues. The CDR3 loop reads CASRLGPANYGYTF. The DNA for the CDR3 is TGTGCCAGCAGATTAGGGCCGGCTAACTATGGCTACACCTTC.

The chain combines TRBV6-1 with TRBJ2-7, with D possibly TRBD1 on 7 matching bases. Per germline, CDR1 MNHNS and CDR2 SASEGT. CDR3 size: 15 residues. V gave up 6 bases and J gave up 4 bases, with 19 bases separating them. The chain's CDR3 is CASSLEGGQSYEQYF. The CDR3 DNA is TGTGCCAGCAGCTTAGAGGGGGGACAGAGTTACGAGCAGTACTTC.

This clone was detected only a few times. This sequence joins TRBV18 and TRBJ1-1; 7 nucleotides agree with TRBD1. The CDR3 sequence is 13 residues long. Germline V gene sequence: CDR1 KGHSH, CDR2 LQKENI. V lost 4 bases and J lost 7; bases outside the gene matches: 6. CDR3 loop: CASSRTGTVEAFF. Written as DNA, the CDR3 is TGTGCCAGCTCACGGACCGGGACAGTTGAAGCTTTCTTT.

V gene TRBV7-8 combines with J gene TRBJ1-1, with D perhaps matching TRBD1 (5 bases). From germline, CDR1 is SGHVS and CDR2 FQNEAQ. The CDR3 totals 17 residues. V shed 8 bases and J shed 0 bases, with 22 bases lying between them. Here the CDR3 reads CASVSSRVLGLNTEAFF. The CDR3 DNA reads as TGTGCCAGCGTCTCATCCCGCGTCCTGGGACTGAACACTGAAGCTTTCTTT.

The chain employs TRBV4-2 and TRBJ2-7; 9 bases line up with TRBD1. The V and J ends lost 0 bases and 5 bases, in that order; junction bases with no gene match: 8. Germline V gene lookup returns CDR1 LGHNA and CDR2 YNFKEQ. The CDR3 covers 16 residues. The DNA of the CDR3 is TGTGCCAGCAGCCAAGAAGGAGGGACAGGGAGCAACGAGCAGTACTTC. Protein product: CASSQEGGTGSNEQYF.

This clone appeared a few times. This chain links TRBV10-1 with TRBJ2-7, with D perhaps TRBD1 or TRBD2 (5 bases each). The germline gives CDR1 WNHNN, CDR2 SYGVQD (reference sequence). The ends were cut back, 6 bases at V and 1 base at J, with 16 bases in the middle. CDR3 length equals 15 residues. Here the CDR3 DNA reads TGCGCCAGCAGCCGGACCGGGACGGATTCCTACGAGCAGTACTTC. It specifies CASSRTGTDSYEQYF.

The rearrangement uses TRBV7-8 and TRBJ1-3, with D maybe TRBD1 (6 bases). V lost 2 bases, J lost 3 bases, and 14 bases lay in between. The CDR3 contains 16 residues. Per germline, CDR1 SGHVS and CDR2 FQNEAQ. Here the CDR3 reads CASSLYRQDYGNTIYF. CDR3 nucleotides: TGTGCCAGCAGCTTATACCGACAGGATTATGGAAACACCATATATTTT.

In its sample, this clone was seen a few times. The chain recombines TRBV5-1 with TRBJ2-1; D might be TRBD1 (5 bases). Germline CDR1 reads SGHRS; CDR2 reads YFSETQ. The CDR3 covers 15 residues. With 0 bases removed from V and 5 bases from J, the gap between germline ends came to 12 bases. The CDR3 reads CASSLVGERNNEQFF. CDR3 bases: TGCGCCAGCAGCTTGGTAGGGGAAAGGAACAATGAGCAGTTCTTC.

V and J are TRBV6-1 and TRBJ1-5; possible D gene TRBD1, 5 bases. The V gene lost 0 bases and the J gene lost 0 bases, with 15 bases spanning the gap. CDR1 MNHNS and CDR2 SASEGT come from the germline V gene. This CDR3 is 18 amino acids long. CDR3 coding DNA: TGTGCCAGCAGTGAAGCTTTCGGGGCCACAGATAGCAATCAGCCCCAGCATTTT. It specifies CASSEAFGATDSNQPQHF.

CDR3 nucleotides: TGTGCCAGTAGTCCCCTCGCCCTTGGGGCCCAGCATTTT. Translated: CASSPLALGAQHF. The chain joins TRBV19 to TRBJ1-5; no reliable D call. Looked up from germline, CDR1 is LNHDA and CDR2 is SQIVND (reference sequence). This CDR3 region has 13 residues. V lost 5 bases to trimming and J lost 11 bases, with 16 bases between them.

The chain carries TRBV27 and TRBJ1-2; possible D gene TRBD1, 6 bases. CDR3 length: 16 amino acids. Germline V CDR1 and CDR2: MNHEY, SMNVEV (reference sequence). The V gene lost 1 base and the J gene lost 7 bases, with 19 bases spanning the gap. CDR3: CASSLYPPGRGGGYTF. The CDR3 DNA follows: TGTGCCAGCAGTTTATACCCCCCCGGCAGGGGAGGTGGCTACACCTTC.

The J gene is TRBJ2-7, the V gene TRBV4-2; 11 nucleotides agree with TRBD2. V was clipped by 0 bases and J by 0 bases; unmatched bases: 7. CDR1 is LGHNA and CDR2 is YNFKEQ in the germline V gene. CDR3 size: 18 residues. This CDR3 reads CASSQDLLAGVGSYEQYF. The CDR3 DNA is TGTGCCAGCAGCCAAGATCTACTAGCGGGAGTAGGCTCCTACGAGCAGTACTTC.

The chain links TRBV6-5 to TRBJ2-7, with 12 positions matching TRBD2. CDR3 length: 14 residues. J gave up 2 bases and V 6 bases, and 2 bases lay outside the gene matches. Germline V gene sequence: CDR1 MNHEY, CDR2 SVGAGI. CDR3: CASRTSGSAYEQYF. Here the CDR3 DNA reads TGTGCCAGCAGGACTAGCGGGAGCGCCTACGAGCAGTACTTC.

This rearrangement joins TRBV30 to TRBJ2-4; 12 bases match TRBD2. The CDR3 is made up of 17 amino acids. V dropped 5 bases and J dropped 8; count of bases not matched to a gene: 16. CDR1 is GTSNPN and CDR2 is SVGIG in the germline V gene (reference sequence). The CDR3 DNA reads TGTGCCTGGGGGTGGGGTTCGACTAGCGGGAGTAGACACATTCAGTACTTC. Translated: CAWGWGSTSGSRHIQYF.

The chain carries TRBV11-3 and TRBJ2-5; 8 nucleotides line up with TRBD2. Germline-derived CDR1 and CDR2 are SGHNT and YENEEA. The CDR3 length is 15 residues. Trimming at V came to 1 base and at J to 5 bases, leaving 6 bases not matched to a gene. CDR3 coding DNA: TGTGCCAGCAGCTTAGGGTCGGGAGGGAGTGAGACCCAGTACTTC. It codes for CASSLGSGGSETQYF.

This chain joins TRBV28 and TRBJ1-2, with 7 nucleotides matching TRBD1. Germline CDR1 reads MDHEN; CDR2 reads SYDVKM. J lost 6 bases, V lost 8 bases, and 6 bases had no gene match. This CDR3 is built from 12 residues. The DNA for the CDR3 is TGTGCCAGCTACAGGGGCGGTGATGGCTACACCTTC. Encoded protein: CASYRGGDGYTF.

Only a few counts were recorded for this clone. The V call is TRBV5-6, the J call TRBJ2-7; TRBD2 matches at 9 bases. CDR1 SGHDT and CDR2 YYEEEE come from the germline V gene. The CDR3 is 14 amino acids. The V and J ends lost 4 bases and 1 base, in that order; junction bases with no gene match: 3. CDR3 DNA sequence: TGTGCCAGCAGCGCGGGAGGGAATTCCTACGAGCAGTACTTC. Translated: CASSAGGNSYEQYF.

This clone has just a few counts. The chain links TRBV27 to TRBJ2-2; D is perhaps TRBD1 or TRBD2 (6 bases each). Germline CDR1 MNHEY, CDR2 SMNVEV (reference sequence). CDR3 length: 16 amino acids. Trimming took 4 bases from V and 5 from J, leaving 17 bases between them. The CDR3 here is CASSYPGGPRTGELFF. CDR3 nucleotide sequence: TGTGCCAGCAGTTACCCTGGGGGGCCGAGGACCGGGGAGCTGTTTTTT.

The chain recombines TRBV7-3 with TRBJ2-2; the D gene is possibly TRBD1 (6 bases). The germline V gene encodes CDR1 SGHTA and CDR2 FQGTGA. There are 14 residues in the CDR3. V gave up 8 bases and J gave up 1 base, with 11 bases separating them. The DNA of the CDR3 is TGTGCCAGCTCCCAGGGACAGAACACCGGGGAGCTGTTTTTT. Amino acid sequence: CASSQGQNTGELFF.